The entry below describes one T cell receptor beta chain. TCRdb's copy holds only in-frame clones and misses some; the assay was immunoSEQ multiplex PCR. The sample includes 55,000 to 80,000 clones, roughly 93% of them seen just once. This entry comes from a study of technical replicates of blood from a handful of donors. V was clipped by 7 bases and J by 4 bases, with 17 bases between them. CDR1 GTSNPN and CDR2 SVGIG come from the germline V gene (reference sequence). The CDR3 spans 14 residues. The sequence was collected from a human donor in good health. The rearrangement joins TRBV30 to TRBJ2-1; no clear D gene. Input material: T cells isolated from PBMCs. CDR3 DNA sequence: TGTGCCTTACCTCACAGCCCTTTTTACAATGAGCAGTTCTTC. This sequence encodes CALPHSPFYNEQFF.